What follows are 9 T cell receptor beta chains derived from one specimen sequenced in a study of T-cell reconstitution after alpha-beta-depleted transplantation in children. This sample's TCRbeta library carried unique molecular identifier barcodes. TCRdb reprocessed the PCR reads via MiXCR and lists one record per CDR3 protein. Of 600,000 to 700,000 distinct CDR3 sequences in the sample, roughly 15% were seen once. The input for sequencing was PBMCs from the stem cell graft donor, taken from the stem cell graft. These receptors were obtained from a human donor who donated a stem cell graft to a child with acute myeloid leukemia.

This clonotype has only a few counts. The rearrangement uses TRBV5-1 and TRBJ1-2; weak D call: TRBD1 (6 bases). There are 17 residues in the CDR3. Trimming pared 0 bases from V and 8 bases from J, leaving 23 bases between. CDR1 is SGHRS and CDR2 is YFSETQ in the germline V gene. CDR3 in DNA: TGCGCCAGCAGCTTGGCCCTACAGGGTGGGTTAAGCGGAGGCTACACCTTC. It yields the protein CASSLALQGGLSGGYTF.

This clonotype appeared a few times. This chain connects TRBV18 to TRBJ2-3; TRBD2 agrees at 8 bases. The germline V gene encodes CDR1 KGHSH and CDR2 LQKENI. The V segment lost 2 bases and the J segment 3 bases; nucleotides outside the gene matches: 7. The CDR3 sequence is 16 residues long. DNA of the CDR3: TGTGCCAGCTCACCATATCGGGGGGGCGTTACAGATACGCAGTATTTT. It encodes CASSPYRGGVTDTQYF.

The chain carries TRBV20-1 and TRBJ1-1; D is perhaps TRBD1 (5 bases). Trimming removed 6 bases from V and 6 bases from J, with 23 bases in between. This CDR3 comprises 15 residues. CDR1 DFQATT and CDR2 SNEGSKA come from the germline V gene (reference sequence). The CDR3 DNA follows: TGCAGTGCCGGGACTCCCTCCCCGGGCCACGCTGAAGCTTTCTTT. Protein: CSAGTPSPGHAEAFF.

This clonotype was seen a few times. The gene calls are TRBV9 and TRBJ1-4, with D uncertain. Between the trimmed V and J ends, which lost 4 bases and 4 bases, there was a span of 17 bases. CDR1 and CDR2 (germline): SGDLS, YYNGEE. The CDR3 covers 16 residues. CDR3 bases: TGTGCCAGCAGCCCCTCCACCGGACGGCTTAATGAAAAACTGTTTTTT. It codes for CASSPSTGRLNEKLFF.

This chain joins TRBV5-5 and TRBJ2-5; 7 nucleotides match TRBD2. V shed 4 bases, J shed 1 base, and the junction held 4 bases outside the gene matches. Germline assignment: CDR1 SGHKS and CDR2 YYEKEE (reference sequence). The CDR3 is 14 residues long. In DNA form, the CDR3 reads TGTGCCAGCAGCACCGGGGGGACCCAAGAGACCCAGTACTTC. Its protein is CASSTGGTQETQYF.

At least ten counts were recorded for this clonotype. The chain recombines TRBV20-1 with TRBJ2-3; D is possibly TRBD2 (5 bases). Between the trimmed V and J ends, which lost 0 bases and 9 bases, there was a span of 22 bases. This CDR3 has 16 residues. In germline, CDR1 is DFQATT, CDR2 SNEGSKA (reference sequence). In DNA, the CDR3 is TGCAGTGCTAGAGACGCTTTATCGGGTCGGGAAAGAACGCAGTATTTT. This codes for CSARDALSGRERTQYF.

This clonotype was seen only a few times. The chain recombines TRBV20-1 with TRBJ2-1, with 11 bases identical to TRBD2. Trimming removed 5 bases from V and 6 bases from J; junction bases left unmatched: 9. The CDR3 has 15 amino acids. Germline V gives CDR1 DFQATT, CDR2 SNEGSKA (reference sequence). CDR3 DNA sequence: TGCAGTGCTCCTCTGACTAGCGGGGCTCTCAATGAGCAGTTCTTC. Its translation is CSAPLTSGALNEQFF.

This sequence joins TRBV12-3 or TRBV12-4 and TRBJ1-4; a weak D match, TRBD1 (5 bases). This CDR3 has 16 residues. Trimming removed 4 bases at V and 1 base at J, with 13 bases between. CDR3 nucleotides: TGTGCCAGCAGTTCATCCAACAGGCTAACTAATGAAAAACTGTTTTTT. Translating it yields CASSSSNRLTNEKLFF.

This clonotype showed up just a few times. The chain uses TRBV27 and TRBJ1-6, with 8 bases aligning to TRBD1. Germline assignment: CDR1 MNHEY and CDR2 SMNVEV (reference sequence). The CDR3 extends over 16 amino acids. V shed 4 bases, J shed 5 bases, and the junction held 7 bases outside the gene matches. The CDR3 DNA follows: TGTGCCAGCAGTTCCGACAGGGGATCGGATAATTCACCCCTCCACTTT. Protein: CASSSDRGSDNSPLHF.